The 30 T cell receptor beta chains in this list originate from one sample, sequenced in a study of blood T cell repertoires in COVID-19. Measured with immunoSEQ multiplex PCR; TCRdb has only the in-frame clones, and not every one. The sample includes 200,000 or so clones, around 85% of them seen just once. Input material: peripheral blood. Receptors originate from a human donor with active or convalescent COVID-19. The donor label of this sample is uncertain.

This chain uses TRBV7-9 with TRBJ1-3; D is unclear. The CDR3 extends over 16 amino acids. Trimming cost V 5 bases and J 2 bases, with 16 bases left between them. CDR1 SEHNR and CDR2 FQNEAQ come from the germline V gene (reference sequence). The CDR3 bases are TGTGCCAGCAGCCCCCGCGGGGTTATCGCTGGAAACACCATATATTTT. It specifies CASSPRGVIAGNTIYF.

The CDR3 sequence: CASSPNPDRGVNEQYF. CDR3 in DNA: TGTGCCAGCAGTCCTAATCCGGACAGGGGAGTTAACGAGCAGTACTTC. The chain uses TRBV6-4 and TRBJ2-7, with TRBD1 identical over 9 bases. Germline CDR1 reads MRHNA; CDR2 reads SNTAGT. CDR3 size: 16 residues. With V trimmed by 5 bases and J by 5 bases, 13 bases remained unmatched.

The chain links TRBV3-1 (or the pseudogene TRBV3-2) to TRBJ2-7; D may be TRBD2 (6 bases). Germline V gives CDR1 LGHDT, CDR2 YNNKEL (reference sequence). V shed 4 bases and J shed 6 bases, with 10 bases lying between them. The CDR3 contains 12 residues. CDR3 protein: CASSLVGGEQYF. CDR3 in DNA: TGTGCCAGCAGCCTGGTGGGGGGCGAGCAGTACTTC.

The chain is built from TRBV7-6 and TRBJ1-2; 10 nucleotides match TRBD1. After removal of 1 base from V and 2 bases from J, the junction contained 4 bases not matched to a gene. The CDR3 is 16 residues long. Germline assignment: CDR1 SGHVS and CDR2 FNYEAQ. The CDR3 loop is CASSLVTGQGNYGYTF. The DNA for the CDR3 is TGTGCCAGCAGCTTAGTTACGGGACAGGGGAACTATGGCTACACCTTC. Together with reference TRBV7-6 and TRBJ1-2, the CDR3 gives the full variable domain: GAGVSQSPRYKVTKRGQDVALRCDPISGHVSLYWYRQALGQGPEFLTYFNYEAQQDKSGLPNDRFSAERPEGSISTLTIQRTEQRDSAMYRCASSLVTGQGNYGYTFGSGTRLTVV.

The CDR3 nucleotides are TGCGCCAGCAAAAGACCAAGGGACAATCCCACAGATACGCAGTATTTT. Translated, it gives CASKRPRDNPTDTQYF. The J gene is TRBJ2-3, the V gene TRBV5-1; the D gene is possibly TRBD1 (6 bases). There are 16 residues in the CDR3. The V and J ends lost 6 bases and 2 bases respectively, with 19 bases between them. CDR1 and CDR2 from the germline V gene are SGHRS and YFSETQ. Full variable domain (rest looked up from reference TRBV5-1 and TRBJ2-3): KAGVTQTPRYLIKTRGQQVTLSCSPISGHRSVSWYQQTPGQGLQFLFEYFSETQRNKGNFPGRFSGRQFSNSRSEMNVSTLELGDSALYLCASKRPRDNPTDTQYFGPGTRLTVL.

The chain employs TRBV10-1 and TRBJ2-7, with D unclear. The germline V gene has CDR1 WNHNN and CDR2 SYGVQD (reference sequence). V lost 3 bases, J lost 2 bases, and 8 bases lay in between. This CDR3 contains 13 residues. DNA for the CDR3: TGCGCCAGCAGTGAAACTATTCCCTACGAGCAGTACTTC. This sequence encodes CASSETIPYEQYF.

In DNA form, the CDR3 reads TGCGCCAGCAGCTTGGAAGCGGATTACGAGCAGTACTTC. It encodes CASSLEADYEQYF. V and J are TRBV5-1 and TRBJ2-7; tentative D call: TRBD2 (5 bases). Germline-derived CDR1 and CDR2 are SGHRS and YFSETQ. This CDR3 contains 13 residues. The germline V and J ends were trimmed by 0 bases and 4 bases, with 8 bases remaining between them.

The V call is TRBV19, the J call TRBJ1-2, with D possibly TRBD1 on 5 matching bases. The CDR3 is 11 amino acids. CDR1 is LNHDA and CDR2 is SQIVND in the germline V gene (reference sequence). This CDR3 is CAVGGNYGYTF. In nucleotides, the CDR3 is TGTGCGGTCGGGGGTAACTATGGCTACACCTTC.

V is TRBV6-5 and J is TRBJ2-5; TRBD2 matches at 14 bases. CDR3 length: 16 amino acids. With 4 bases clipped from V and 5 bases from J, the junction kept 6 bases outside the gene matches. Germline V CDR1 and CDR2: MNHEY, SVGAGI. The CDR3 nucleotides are TGTGCCAGCAGTTCCGGGACTAGCGGGGGTGTCGAGACCCAGTACTTC. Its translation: CASSSGTSGGVETQYF.

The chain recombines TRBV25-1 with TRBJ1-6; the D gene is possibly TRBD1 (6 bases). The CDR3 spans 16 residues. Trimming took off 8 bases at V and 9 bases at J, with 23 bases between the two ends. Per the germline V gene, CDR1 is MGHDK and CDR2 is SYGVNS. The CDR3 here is CASAQTAGAGGSPLHF. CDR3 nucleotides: TGTGCCAGCGCCCAAACGGCGGGGGCCGGGGGTTCACCCCTCCACTTT.

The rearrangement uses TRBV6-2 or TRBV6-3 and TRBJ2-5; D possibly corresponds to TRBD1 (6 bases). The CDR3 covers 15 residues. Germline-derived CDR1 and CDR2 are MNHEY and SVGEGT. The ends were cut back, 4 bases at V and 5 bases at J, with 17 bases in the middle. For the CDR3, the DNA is TGTGCCAGCAGTTTGGGGGCGCATGAACTGGAGACCCAGTACTTC. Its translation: CASSLGAHELETQYF.

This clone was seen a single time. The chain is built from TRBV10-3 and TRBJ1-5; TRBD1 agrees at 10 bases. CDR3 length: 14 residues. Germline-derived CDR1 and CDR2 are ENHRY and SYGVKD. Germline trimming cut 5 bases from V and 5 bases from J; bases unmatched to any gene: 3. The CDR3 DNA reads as TGTGCCATCAGTACCGGGACAGGGGATCAGCCCCAGCATTTT. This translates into CAISTGTGDQPQHF.

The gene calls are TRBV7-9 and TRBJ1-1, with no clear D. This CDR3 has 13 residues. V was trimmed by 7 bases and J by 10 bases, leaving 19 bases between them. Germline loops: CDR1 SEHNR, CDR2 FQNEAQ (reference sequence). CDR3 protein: CASTKPGDLGAFF. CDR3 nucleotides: TGTGCCAGCACCAAACCGGGAGATCTGGGAGCTTTCTTT.

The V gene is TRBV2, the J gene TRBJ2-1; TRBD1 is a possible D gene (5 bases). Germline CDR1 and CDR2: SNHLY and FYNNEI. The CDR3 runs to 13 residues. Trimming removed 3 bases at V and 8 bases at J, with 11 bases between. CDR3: CASSEGGADEQFF. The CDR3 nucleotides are TGTGCCAGCAGTGAGGGTGGGGCAGATGAGCAGTTCTTC.

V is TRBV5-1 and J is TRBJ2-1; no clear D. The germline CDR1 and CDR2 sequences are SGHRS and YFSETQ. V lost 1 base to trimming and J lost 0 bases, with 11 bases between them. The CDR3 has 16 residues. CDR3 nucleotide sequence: TGCGCCAGCAGCTTGTTGGGCGTAAGCTCCTACAATGAGCAGTTCTTC. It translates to CASSLLGVSSYNEQFF. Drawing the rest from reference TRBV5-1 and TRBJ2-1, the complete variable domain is KAGVTQTPRYLIKTRGQQVTLSCSPISGHRSVSWYQQTPGQGLQFLFEYFSETQRNKGNFPGRFSGRQFSNSRSEMNVSTLELGDSALYLCASSLLGVSSYNEQFFGPGTRLTVL.

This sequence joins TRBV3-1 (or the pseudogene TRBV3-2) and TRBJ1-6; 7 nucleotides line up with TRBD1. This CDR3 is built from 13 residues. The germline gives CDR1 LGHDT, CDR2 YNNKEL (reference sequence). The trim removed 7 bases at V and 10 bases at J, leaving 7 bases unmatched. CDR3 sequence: CASTQGYFSPLHF. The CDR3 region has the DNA TGTGCCAGCACACAGGGGTATTTCTCACCCCTCCACTTT.

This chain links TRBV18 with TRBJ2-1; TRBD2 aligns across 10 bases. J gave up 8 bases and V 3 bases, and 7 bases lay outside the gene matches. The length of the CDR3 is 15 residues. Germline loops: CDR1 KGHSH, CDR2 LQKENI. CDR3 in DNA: TGTGCCAGCTCACCTTCAGAGCGGGGGGGGGATGAGCAGTTCTTC. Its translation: CASSPSERGGDEQFF.

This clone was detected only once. The CDR3 sequence: CASTASGGFEQYF. CDR3 nucleotides: TGTGCCAGCACGGCTAGCGGGGGGTTTGAGCAGTACTTC. This chain connects TRBV12-3 or TRBV12-4 to TRBJ2-7, with 11 bases that match TRBD2. J lost 7 bases, V lost 7 bases, and 6 bases had no gene match. This CDR3 has 13 amino acids.

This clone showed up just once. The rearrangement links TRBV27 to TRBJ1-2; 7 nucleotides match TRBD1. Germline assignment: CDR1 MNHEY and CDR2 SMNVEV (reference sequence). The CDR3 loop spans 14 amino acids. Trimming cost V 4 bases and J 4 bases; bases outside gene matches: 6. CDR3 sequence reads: CASSSSGTAYGYTF. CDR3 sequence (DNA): TGTGCCAGCAGTTCATCCGGGACAGCCTATGGCTACACCTTC.

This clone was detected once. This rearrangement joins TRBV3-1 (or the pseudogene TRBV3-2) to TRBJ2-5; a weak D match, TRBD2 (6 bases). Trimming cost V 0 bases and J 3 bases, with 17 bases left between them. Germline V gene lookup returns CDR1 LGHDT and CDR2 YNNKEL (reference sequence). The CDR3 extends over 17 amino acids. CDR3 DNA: TGTGCCAGCAGCCAAGATCCCCCCGGGGGTACAAAAGAGACCCAGTACTTC. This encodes CASSQDPPGGTKETQYF.

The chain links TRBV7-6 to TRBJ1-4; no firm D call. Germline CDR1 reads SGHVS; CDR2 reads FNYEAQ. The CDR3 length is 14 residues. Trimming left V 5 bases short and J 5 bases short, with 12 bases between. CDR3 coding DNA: TGTGCCAGCAGCGCCGGCGGGAACAATGAAAAACTGTTTTTT. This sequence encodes CASSAGGNNEKLFF.

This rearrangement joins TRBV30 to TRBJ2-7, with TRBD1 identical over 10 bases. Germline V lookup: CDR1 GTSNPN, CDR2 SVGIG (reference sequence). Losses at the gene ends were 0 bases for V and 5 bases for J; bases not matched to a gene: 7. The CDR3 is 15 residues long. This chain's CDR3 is CAWSVQTGGLDEQYF. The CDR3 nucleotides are TGTGCCTGGAGTGTACAGACAGGGGGCTTGGACGAGCAGTACTTC.

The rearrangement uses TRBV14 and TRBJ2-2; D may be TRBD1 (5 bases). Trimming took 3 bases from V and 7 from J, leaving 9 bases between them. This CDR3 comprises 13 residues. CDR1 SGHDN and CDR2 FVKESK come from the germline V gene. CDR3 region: CASSQTVNGELFF. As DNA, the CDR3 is TGTGCCAGCAGCCAGACAGTTAACGGGGAGCTGTTTTTT.

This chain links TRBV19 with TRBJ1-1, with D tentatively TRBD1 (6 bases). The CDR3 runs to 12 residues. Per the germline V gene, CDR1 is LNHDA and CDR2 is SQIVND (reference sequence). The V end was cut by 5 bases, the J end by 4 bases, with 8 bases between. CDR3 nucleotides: TGTGCCAGTAGTCTCAGGGGCACTGAAGCTTTCTTT. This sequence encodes CASSLRGTEAFF.

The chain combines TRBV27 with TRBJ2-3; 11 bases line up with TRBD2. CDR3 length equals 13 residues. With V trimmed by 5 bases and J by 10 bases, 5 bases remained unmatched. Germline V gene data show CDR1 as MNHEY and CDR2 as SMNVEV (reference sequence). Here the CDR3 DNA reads TGTGCCAGCAGTGGAAAACTAGCGGGGGCGCAGTATTTT. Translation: CASSGKLAGAQYF.

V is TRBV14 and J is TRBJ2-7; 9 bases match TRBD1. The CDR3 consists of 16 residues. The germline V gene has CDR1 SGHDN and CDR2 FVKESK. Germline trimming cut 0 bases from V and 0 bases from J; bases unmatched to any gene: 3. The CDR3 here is CASSQDGQGPSYEQYF. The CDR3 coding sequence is TGTGCCAGCAGCCAAGATGGACAGGGGCCCTCCTACGAGCAGTACTTC.

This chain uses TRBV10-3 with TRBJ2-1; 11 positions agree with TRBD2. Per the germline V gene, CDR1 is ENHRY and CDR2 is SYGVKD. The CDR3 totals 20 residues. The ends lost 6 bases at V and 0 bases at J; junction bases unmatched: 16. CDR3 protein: CAISPSRLAGGSSSYNEQFF. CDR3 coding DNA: TGTGCCATCAGCCCCTCGCGGCTAGCGGGGGGAAGCAGCTCCTACAATGAGCAGTTCTTC.

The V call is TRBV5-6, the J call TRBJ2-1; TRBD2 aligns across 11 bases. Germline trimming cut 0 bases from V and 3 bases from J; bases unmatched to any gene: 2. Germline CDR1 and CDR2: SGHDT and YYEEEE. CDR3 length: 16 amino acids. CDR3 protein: CASSLVTSGVYNEQFF. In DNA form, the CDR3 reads TGTGCCAGCAGCTTGGTGACTAGCGGGGTCTACAATGAGCAGTTCTTC.

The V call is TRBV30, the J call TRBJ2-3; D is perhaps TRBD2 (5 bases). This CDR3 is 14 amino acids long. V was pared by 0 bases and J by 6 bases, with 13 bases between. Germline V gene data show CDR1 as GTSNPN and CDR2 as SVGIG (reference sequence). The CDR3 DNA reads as TGTGCCTGGAGTGTACTCAGCGGTGTGGATACGCAGTATTTT. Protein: CAWSVLSGVDTQYF.

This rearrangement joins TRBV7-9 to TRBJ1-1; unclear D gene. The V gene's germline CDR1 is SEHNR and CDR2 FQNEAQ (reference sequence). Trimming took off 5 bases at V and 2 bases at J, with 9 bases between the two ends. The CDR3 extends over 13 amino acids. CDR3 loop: CASSREANTEAFF. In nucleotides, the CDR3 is TGTGCCAGCAGCCGCGAGGCCAACACTGAAGCTTTCTTT.